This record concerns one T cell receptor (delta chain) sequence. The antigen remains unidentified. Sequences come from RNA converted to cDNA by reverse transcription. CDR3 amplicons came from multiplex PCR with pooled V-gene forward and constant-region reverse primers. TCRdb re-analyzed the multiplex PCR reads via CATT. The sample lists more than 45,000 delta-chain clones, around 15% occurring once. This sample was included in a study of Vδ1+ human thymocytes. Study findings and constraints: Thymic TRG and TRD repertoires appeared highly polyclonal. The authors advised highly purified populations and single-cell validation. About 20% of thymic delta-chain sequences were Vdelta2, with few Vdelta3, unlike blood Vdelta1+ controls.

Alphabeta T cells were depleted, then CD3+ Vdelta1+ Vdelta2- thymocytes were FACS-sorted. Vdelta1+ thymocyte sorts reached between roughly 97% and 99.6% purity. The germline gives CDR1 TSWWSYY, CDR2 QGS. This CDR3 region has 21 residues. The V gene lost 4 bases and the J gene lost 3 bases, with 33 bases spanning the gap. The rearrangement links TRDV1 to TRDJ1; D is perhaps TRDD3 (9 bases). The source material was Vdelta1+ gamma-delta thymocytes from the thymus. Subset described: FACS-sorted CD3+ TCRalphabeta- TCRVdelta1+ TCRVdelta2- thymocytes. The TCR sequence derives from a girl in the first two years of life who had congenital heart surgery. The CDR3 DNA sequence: TGTGCTCTTGGGGGGGCCTTCCTAAACGCGGTTTACTGGGGGACGCCCGATAAACTCATCTTT. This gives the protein CALGGAFLNAVYWGTPDKLIF.